This T cell receptor (beta chain) stems from a study of blood T cell repertoires in COVID-19. Study context: PBMCs, B-cell-depleted T cells, or T cells provided the cDNA or gDNA that made up the material.

Authors' processing steps: Amplified reference gene primers provided the basis for estimating nucleated cell counts. Repertoires were generated with immunoSEQ multiplex PCR, while TCRdb's copy carries only in-frame clones and drops some. That table is the source of V, J and clone size, and D and trimming were worked out from the DNA. The data show some 400,000 clones, about 90% seen once. This clone was recorded once. The sample has other DNA sequences that encode this CDR3 too. The source is a man between 18 and 35 years old with active or convalescent COVID-19. The specimen was peripheral blood.

The CDR3 spells CASSPSQGAYEQYF. As DNA, the CDR3 is TGTGCCAGCTCACCAAGCCAGGGTGCCTACGAGCAGTACTTC. The chain joins TRBV18 to TRBJ2-7; possible D gene TRBD1, 5 bases. Germline V lookup: CDR1 KGHSH, CDR2 LQKENI. V lost 2 bases and J 2 bases, leaving 10 bases between the germline ends. The CDR3 runs 14 residues. The full variable domain, with the rest looked up from reference TRBV18 and TRBJ2-7, is NAGVMQNPRHLVRRRGQEARLRCSPMKGHSHVYWYRQLPEEGLKFMVYLQKENIIDESGMPKERFSAEFPKEGPSILRIQQVVRGDSAAYFCASSPSQGAYEQYFGPGTRLTVT.